The clone carrying this T cell receptor beta chain showed up many times. RNA transcripts served as the template for amplifying TCR beta CDR3 regions. The HTBI primer set was used in a first-round RT-PCR of the TCR CDR3. TCRdb reprocessed the multiplex PCR reads with MiXCR, giving one entry per CDR3 protein. The sample yields about half a million distinct CDR3 sequences, around a quarter seen once. These data belong to a study of T cells in Graves' hyperthyroidism and ophthalmopathy. Study-wide context: Blood from the periphery was taken at initial diagnosis, before any treatment.

At least 3 on the Clinical Activity Score was recorded for ophthalmopathy patients, who also had NOSPECS grade at least 4 and duration under 3 months. The study left out patients who had uncontrolled infection, other autoimmune disease, pregnancy or lactation. This TCR was recovered from a woman aged 25-40 years with Graves' ophthalmopathy. The source material was blood.

The CDR3 nucleotides read TGTGCCAGTAGTAATTCCGACAGCCGGGGATTTGACACTGAAGCTTTCTTT. Translated: CASSNSDSRGFDTEAFF. The rearrangement uses TRBV19 and TRBJ1-1, with D maybe TRBD1 (5 bases). This CDR3 contains 17 residues. V was trimmed by 4 bases and J by 3 bases, leaving 21 bases between them. The germline V gene has CDR1 LNHDA and CDR2 SQIVND (reference sequence). Full variable domain (missing parts from reference TRBV19 and TRBJ1-1): DGGITQSPKYLFRKEGQNVTLSCEQNLNHDAMYWYRQDPGQGLRLIYYSQIVNDFQKGDIAEGYSVSREKKESFPLTVTSAQKNPTAFYLCASSNSDSRGFDTEAFFGQGTRLTVV.